Listed here is a single T cell receptor (beta chain). Its antigen is as yet unknown. The CDR3 contains 15 residues. Between the trimmed V and J ends, which lost 5 bases and 3 bases, there was a span of 16 bases. The germline CDR1 and CDR2 sequences are SGHTA and FQGNSA. The source of the sample is a study of shared clonotypes between healthy human individuals. Broader study findings: Generation of non-shared clonotypes was less probable than generation of clonotypes shared by all four donors. Investigators expected sequencing depth to affect clonotype sharing among donors. Rarefaction analysis demonstrated incomplete sorted-subset sequencing notwithstanding large depth. Compared with memory subsets, naive subsets generally had larger estimated richness.

Measured with immunoSEQ multiplex PCR; TCRdb has only the in-frame clones, and not every one. Of under 1,900,000 clones in the sample, about 98.5% were seen once. The sequence came from a man in his thirties or forties in good health. Sample: naive CD4+ T cells sorted from blood. Indicated subset: CD45RA+ positively selected. V is TRBV7-2 and J is TRBJ1-2; no clear D. For the CDR3, the DNA is TGTGCCAGCAGCCCTTCAGGCAGGTCGGACTATGGCTACACCTTC. This codes for CASSPSGRSDYGYTF.